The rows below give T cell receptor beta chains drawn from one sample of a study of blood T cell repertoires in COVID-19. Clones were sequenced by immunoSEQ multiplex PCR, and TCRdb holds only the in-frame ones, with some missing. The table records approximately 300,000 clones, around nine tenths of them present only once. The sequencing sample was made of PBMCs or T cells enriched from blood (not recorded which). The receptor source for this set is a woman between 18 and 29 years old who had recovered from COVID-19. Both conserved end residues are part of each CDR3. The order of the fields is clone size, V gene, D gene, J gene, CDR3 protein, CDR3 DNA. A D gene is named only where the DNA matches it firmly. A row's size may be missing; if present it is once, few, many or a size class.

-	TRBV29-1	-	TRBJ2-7	CSASEAYEQYF	TGCAGCGCGAGTGAGGCCTACGAGCAGTACTTC
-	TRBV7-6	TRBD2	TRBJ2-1	CASSPTRTSGLYYNEQFF	TGTGCCAGCAGCCCTACCCGGACTAGCGGGCTTTACTACAATGAGCAGTTCTTC
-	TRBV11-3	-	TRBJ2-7	CASSQGPSTSYEQYF	TGTGCCAGCAGCCAGGGTCCCTCTACCTCCTACGAGCAGTACTTC
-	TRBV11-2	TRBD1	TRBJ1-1	CASSSLGTANTEAFF	TGTGCCAGCAGCTCCCTCGGGACAGCGAACACTGAAGCTTTCTTT
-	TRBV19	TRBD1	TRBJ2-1	CASSDFKGQYDYNEQFF	TGTGCCAGTAGTGACTTTAAGGGACAGTACGACTACAATGAGCAGTTCTTC
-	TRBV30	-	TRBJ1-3	CAWSRSQGASSGNTIYF	TGTGCCTGGAGTCGGTCACAAGGGGCCAGCTCTGGAAACACCATATATTTT
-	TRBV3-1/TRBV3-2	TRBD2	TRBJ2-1	CASSLRTSGTYYNEQFF	TGTGCCAGCAGCCTCCGGACTAGCGGGACCTACTACAATGAGCAGTTCTTC
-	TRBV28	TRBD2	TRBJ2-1	CASSFALAGRREQFF	TGTGCCAGCAGTTTCGCCCTAGCGGGGCGCAGGGAGCAGTTCTTC
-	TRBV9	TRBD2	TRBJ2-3	CASSVSGRAADTQYF	TGTGCCAGCAGCGTAAGCGGGAGGGCCGCAGATACGCAGTATTTT
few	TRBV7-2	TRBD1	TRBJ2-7	CASSPQGGAGYEQYF	TGTGCCAGCAGCCCACAGGGGGGAGCTGGCTACGAGCAGTACTTC
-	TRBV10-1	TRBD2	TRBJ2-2	CASGTRAANTGELFF	TGCGCCAGCGGGACTAGAGCGGCGAACACCGGGGAGCTGTTTTTT
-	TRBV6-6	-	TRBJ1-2	CASTPRGGNGYTF	TGTGCCAGCACCCCGAGGGGGGGAAACGGCTACACCTTC
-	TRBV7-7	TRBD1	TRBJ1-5	CASSLVPMTGGNQPQHF	TGTGCCAGCAGCTTAGTTCCGATGACAGGGGGCAATCAGCCCCAGCATTTT
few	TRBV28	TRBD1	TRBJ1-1	CASSPPLGQGETEAFF	TGTGCCAGCAGCCCACCCCTCGGACAGGGAGAAACTGAAGCTTTCTTT
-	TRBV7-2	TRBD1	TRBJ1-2	CASSFTGGYGYTF	TGTGCCAGCAGCTTCACAGGGGGCTATGGCTACACCTTC
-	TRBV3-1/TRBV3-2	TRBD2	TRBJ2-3	CASSPLAGGYTDTQYF	TGTGCCAGCAGCCCGTTAGCGGGAGGTTACACAGATACGCAGTATTTT
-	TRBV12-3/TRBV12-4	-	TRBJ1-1	CASSSLGAWGAFF	TGTGCCAGCAGCTCCCTAGGGGCCTGGGGAGCTTTCTTT
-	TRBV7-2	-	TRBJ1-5	CASSLTGQPQHF	TGTGCCAGCAGCTTAACGGGGCAGCCCCAGCATTTT
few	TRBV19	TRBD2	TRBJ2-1	CASSINSGRAFF	TGTGCCAGTAGTATAAACAGCGGGAGGGCCTTCTTC
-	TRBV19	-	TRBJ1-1	CASRGPWGGNTEAFF	TGTGCCAGTAGGGGACCTTGGGGGGGTAACACTGAAGCTTTCTTT
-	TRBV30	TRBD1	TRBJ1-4	CAWSALDRGSEFF	TGTGCCTGGAGTGCTCTGGACAGGGGATCAGAGTTTTTT
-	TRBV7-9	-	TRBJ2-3	CASLTVTSTDTQYF	TGTGCCAGTCTGACAGTAACTAGCACAGATACGCAGTATTTT
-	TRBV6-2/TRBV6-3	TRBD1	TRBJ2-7	CASSRQGFNVQYF	TGTGCCAGCAGTCGACAGGGGTTCAACGTGCAGTACTTC
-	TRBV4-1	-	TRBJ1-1	CASSLGGGGNTEAFF	TGCGCCAGCAGCCTCGGTGGGGGGGGTAACACTGAAGCTTTCTTT
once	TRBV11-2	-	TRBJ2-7	CASSLAGRAFEQYF	TGTGCCAGCAGCTTAGCGGGCAGGGCTTTCGAGCAGTACTTC
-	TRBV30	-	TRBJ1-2	CAWNLPEVNYGYTF	TGTGCCTGGAATCTACCCGAGGTTAACTATGGCTACACCTTC
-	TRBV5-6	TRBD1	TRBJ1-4	CASSPRPGQGNEKLFF	TGTGCCAGCAGCCCCCGCCCGGGACAGGGTAATGAAAAACTGTTTTTT